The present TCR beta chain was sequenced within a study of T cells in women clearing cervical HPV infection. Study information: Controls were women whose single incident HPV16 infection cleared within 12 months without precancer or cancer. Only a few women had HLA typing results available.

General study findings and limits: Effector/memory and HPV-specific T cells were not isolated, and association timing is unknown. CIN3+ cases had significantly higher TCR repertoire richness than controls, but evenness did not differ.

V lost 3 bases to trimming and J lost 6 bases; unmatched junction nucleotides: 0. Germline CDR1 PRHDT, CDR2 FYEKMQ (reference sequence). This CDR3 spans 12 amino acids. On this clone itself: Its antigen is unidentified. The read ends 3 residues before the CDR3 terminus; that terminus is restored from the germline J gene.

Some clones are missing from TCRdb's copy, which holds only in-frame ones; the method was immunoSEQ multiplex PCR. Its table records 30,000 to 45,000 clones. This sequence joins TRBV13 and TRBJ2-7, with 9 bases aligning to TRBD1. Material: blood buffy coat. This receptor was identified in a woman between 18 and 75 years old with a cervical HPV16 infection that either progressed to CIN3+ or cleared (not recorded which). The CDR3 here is CASSLDRGEQYF. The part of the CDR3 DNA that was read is TGTGCCAGCAGCTTGGACAGGGGCGAG.